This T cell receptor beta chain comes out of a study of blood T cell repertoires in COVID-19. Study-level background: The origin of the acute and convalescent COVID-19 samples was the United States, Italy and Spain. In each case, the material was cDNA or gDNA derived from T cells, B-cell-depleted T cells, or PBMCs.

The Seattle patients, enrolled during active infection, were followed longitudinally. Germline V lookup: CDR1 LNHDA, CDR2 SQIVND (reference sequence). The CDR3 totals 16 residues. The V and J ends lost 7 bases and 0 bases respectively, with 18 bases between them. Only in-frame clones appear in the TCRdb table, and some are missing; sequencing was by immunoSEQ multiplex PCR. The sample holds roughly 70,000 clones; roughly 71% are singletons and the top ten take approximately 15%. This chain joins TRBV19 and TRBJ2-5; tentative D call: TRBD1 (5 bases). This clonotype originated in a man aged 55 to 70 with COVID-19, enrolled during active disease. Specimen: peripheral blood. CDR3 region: CASKRTRTSHQETQYF. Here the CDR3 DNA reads TGTGCCAGTAAACGAACCCGGACAAGCCACCAAGAGACCCAGTACTTC. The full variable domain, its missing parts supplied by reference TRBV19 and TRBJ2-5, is DGGITQSPKYLFRKEGQNVTLSCEQNLNHDAMYWYRQDPGQGLRLIYYSQIVNDFQKGDIAEGYSVSREKKESFPLTVTSAQKNPTAFYLCASKRTRTSHQETQYFGPGTRLLVL.